These 7 T cell receptor beta chains share one sample of origin, sequenced in a study of blood T cells in healthy people across ages. A second PCR, run for about 7 to 11 cycles, used a sample-barcoded 5' primer plus a J-beta primer mix. Each CDR3 protein is one row after TCRdb ran MiXCR on the 5' RACE reads. The sample has about 1.6 million distinct CDR3 sequences; 30% to 40% are singletons. The sample taken for sequencing was blood. The receptors derive from a woman under 40 in good health.

The chain carries TRBV11-2 and TRBJ2-1, with unresolved D. This CDR3 contains 17 residues. Germline-derived CDR1 and CDR2 are SGHAT and FQNNGV. V lost 0 bases and J lost 0, with 12 bases in between. The DNA for the CDR3 is TGTGCCAGCAGCTTAGATCCCCACCCAAGCTCCTACAATGAGCAGTTCTTC. Protein: CASSLDPHPSSYNEQFF.

This chain connects TRBV20-1 to TRBJ1-6; D is undetermined. This CDR3 is built from 14 residues. Germline values: CDR1 DFQATT, CDR2 SNEGSKA (reference sequence). The V gene lost 1 base and the J gene lost 9 bases, with 13 bases spanning the gap. Here the CDR3 reads CSARVRVGVSPLHF. The CDR3 bases are TGCAGTGCTAGAGTTCGCGTCGGAGTTTCACCCCTCCACTTT.

V usage is TRBV3-1 and J usage is TRBJ1-4; D not certain. The V end was cut by 0 bases, the J end by 5 bases, with 16 bases between. This CDR3 is 17 amino acids long. Germline CDR1 reads LGHDT; CDR2 reads YNNKEL (reference sequence). The CDR3 here is CASSQDSVAVGNEKLFF. CDR3 nucleotide sequence: TGTGCCAGCAGCCAAGATAGTGTTGCGGTGGGCAATGAAAAACTGTTTTTT.

The CDR3 bases are TGCAGTGCTATCGGGACAGGGCAAGAGACCCAGTACTTC. Amino acid sequence: CSAIGTGQETQYF. The chain combines TRBV20-1 with TRBJ2-5; 9 bases are shared with TRBD1. CDR3 length equals 13 residues. Unmatched junction bases numbered 2, after V lost 4 bases and J lost 2 bases. CDR1 is DFQATT and CDR2 is SNEGSKA in the germline V gene (reference sequence).

This chain connects TRBV10-3 to TRBJ2-2; perhaps TRBD1 as D (6 bases). In germline, CDR1 is ENHRY, CDR2 SYGVKD. The ends were cut back, 4 bases at V and 8 bases at J, with 11 bases in the middle. The CDR3 is 13 residues long. The CDR3 nucleotides are TGTGCCATCAGTGGGGGGCCCTCAGGGGAGCTGTTTTTT. Its translation is CAISGGPSGELFF.

A few counts support this clonotype. The chain combines TRBV7-9 with TRBJ2-5; unclear D gene. The CDR3 loop spans 14 amino acids. V was cut by 2 bases and J by 3 bases, with 10 bases left in between. Germline V gene lookup returns CDR1 SEHNR and CDR2 FQNEAQ (reference sequence). Written as DNA, the CDR3 is TGTGCCAGCAGCTTACTGGAACTTAAAGAGACCCAGTACTTC. Translation gives CASSLLELKETQYF.

There are a few counts of this clonotype. V and J are TRBV27 and TRBJ2-7; 11 bases are shared with TRBD2. From germline, CDR1 is MNHEY and CDR2 SMNVEV (reference sequence). This CDR3 is built from 21 residues. The junction had 22 bases not matched to a gene; V was cut back by 4 bases and J by 2 bases. CDR3 nucleotides: TGTGCCAGCAGTTCGGAGCCCCCGGATTTAGCGGGGGGGGGACTCACCTACGAGCAGTACTTC. It yields the protein CASSSEPPDLAGGGLTYEQYF.